These 8 T cell receptor beta chains share one sample of origin, sequenced in a study of blood T cell repertoires in COVID-19. Data came from immunoSEQ multiplex PCR; TCRdb stores just in-frame clones and leaves some out. The repertoire includes under 250,000 clones, 83% of them detected once, and around 3.5% sits in the top ten. Sequencing was carried out using PBMCs or T cells enriched from blood (not recorded which). Receptor source: a woman in her forties who had been exposed to COVID-19.

A few counts support this clone. V is TRBV5-4 and J is TRBJ1-1, with D perhaps matching TRBD1 (6 bases). Germline V gene sequence: CDR1 SGHNT, CDR2 YYREEE (reference sequence). Trimming took 1 base from V and 0 from J, leaving 13 bases between them. This CDR3 contains 16 residues. CDR3 residues: CASSLKLKGVNTEAFF. CDR3 DNA sequence: TGTGCCAGCAGCTTGAAGCTGAAGGGGGTGAACACTGAAGCTTTCTTT.

CDR3 sequence: CASSRVMGPDSPLHF. The CDR3 bases are TGTGCCAGCAGCCGAGTCATGGGGCCCGATTCACCCCTCCACTTT. The chain recombines TRBV3-1 (or the pseudogene TRBV3-2) with TRBJ1-6, with D possibly being TRBD1 (5 bases). The CDR3 runs to 15 residues. V lost 4 bases, J lost 8 bases, and 15 bases lay in between. The germline CDR1 and CDR2 sequences are LGHDT and YNNKEL (reference sequence).

This rearrangement joins TRBV21-1 to TRBJ2-7; the table's D call, TRBD1, has no DNA check behind it. TRBV21-1 is described as a pseudogene. CDR3 length: 17 residues. In DNA, the CDR3 is TGTGCCAGCAGCAAAGCTGGTAGACAGGGGGTATCCTACGAGCAGTACTTC. It yields the protein CASSKAGRQGVSYEQYF.

CDR3 sequence (DNA): TGTGCCAGCAGCTTAGGGAGTACGGAGAAATCACCCCTCCACTTT. It encodes CASSLGSTEKSPLHF. The chain employs TRBV7-8 and TRBJ1-6, with no clear D. Germline V lookup: CDR1 SGHVS, CDR2 FQNEAQ. V lost 1 base and J lost 10, with 14 bases in between. The length of the CDR3 is 15 residues.

This chain joins TRBV29-1 and TRBJ2-5; D may be TRBD1 (6 bases). Germline values: CDR1 SQVTM, CDR2 ANQGSEA. The CDR3 is made up of 14 amino acids. V lost 6 bases and J lost 2, with 16 bases in between. In DNA form, the CDR3 reads TGCAGCGTCACCGCCGGGACACGACAAGAGACCCAGTACTTC. This encodes CSVTAGTRQETQYF.

The chain couples TRBV6-5 to TRBJ2-1, with a possible D match to TRBD2 (6 bases). The CDR3 covers 15 residues. The V gene's germline CDR1 is MNHEY and CDR2 SVGAGI. Between the trimmed V and J ends, which lost 4 bases and 3 bases, there was a span of 13 bases. The CDR3 loop reads CASSSTGLHYNEQFF. CDR3 DNA sequence: TGTGCCAGCAGTTCAACGGGACTCCACTACAATGAGCAGTTCTTC.

The DNA of the CDR3 is TGTGCCAGCAGCAAATGTCGGGGATTACTCTACGAGCAGTACTTC. This encodes CASSKCRGLLYEQYF. V is TRBV21-1 and J is TRBJ2-7; the table's D call TRBD2 went unverified against the DNA. TRBV21-1 is classified as a pseudogene. The CDR3 sequence is 15 residues long.

This chain joins TRBV2 and TRBJ1-4; D remains unclear. Between the trimmed V and J ends, which lost 3 bases and 5 bases, there was a span of 16 bases. This CDR3 comprises 16 residues. Germline-derived CDR1 and CDR2 are SNHLY and FYNNEI. The CDR3 here is CASSEVPQALNEKLFF. The CDR3 DNA is TGTGCCAGCAGTGAGGTTCCCCAGGCTCTAAATGAAAAACTGTTTTTT.